This is a list of T cell receptor beta chains from one sample in a study of a mutant IDH1 vaccine in newly diagnosed glioma. Only in-frame clones appear in the TCRdb table, and some are missing; sequencing was by immunoSEQ multiplex PCR. The profile covers about 61,000 clones, with around 80% appearing a single time and approximately 5.9% taken by the ten largest. These receptors are not linked to any known antigen. The specimen was PBMCs, collected from a glioma patient whose treatment included an IDH1 peptide vaccine. These TCRs come from a man in his fifties or sixties with glioma. Each CDR3 is given with its conserved first and last residue. A D gene is named only where the DNA matches it firmly. Size is omitted from some rows. Given values are once, few, many or a class for expanded clones.

-,TRBJ1-1,TRBV5-6,-,TGTGCCAGCAGCACGGGACTGAACACTGAAGCTTTCTTT,CASSTGLNTEAFF
-,TRBJ2-7,TRBV27,few,TGTGCCAGCAGTTCTAGACCGGATCGGGAGCAGTACTTC,CASSSRPDREQYF
-,TRBJ2-3,TRBV5-4,-,TGTGCCAGCAGCTTAAACACGGACACAGATACGCAGTATTTT,CASSLNTDTDTQYF
-,TRBJ1-1,TRBV6-6,-,TGTGCCAGCAGTCCCTATTTGACGGGAAACACTGAAGCTTTCTTT,CASSPYLTGNTEAFF
TRBD2,TRBJ2-3,TRBV7-9,-,TGTGCCAGCAGCCCCCTTATAGGCGGGGGGGCGAAAGATACGCAGTATTTT,CASSPLIGGGAKDTQYF
TRBD1,TRBJ2-5,TRBV5-4,-,TGTGCCAGCAGCCCGATCGACAGGGAAGAGACCCAGTACTTC,CASSPIDREETQYF
TRBD1,TRBJ1-3,TRBV18,-,TGTGCCAGCTATCACCAGGGACAGTCTGGAAACACCATATATTTT,CASYHQGQSGNTIYF
-,TRBJ1-2,TRBV7-3,-,TGTGCCAGCAGCTTAACCGGACAGAGTGGCTACACCTTC,CASSLTGQSGYTF
TRBD2,TRBJ2-7,TRBV7-9,-,TGTGCCAGCAGCCTAGACGGGGGGGATCACGAGCAGTACTTC,CASSLDGGDHEQYF
TRBD1,TRBJ2-1,TRBV19,-,TGTGCCAGTAGTATATGGGGACAGGCCTACAATGAGCAGTTCTTC,CASSIWGQAYNEQFF
-,TRBJ2-1,TRBV4-3,-,TGCGCCAGCAGCACCGGGACGGGCTCCTACAATGAGCAGTTCTTC,CASSTGTGSYNEQFF
TRBD1,TRBJ1-4,TRBV4-1,-,TGCGCCAGCAGCCCTTACAGGGGATCTGAAAAACTGTTTTTT,CASSPYRGSEKLFF
-,TRBJ1-1,TRBV27,-,TGTGCCAGCAGTTCTCGTCTTCGCACTGAAGCTTTCTTT,CASSSRLRTEAFF
TRBD1,TRBJ2-5,TRBV5-4,-,TGTGCCAGCAGTCCTAGGGGACAGGGTTTAGGGGAGACCCAGTACTTC,CASSPRGQGLGETQYF
-,TRBJ2-2,TRBV7-3,-,TGTGCCAGCAGCTTAACTAACACCGGGGAGCTGTTTTTT,CASSLTNTGELFF
-,TRBJ1-5,TRBV7-2,-,TGTGCCAGCAGCTTAGTCAGGGACCAGCCCCAGCATTTT,CASSLVRDQPQHF
-,TRBJ1-1,TRBV25-1,-,TGTGCCAGCAGAACCCTAGTCGCCGATCGCACTGAAGCTTTCTTT,CASRTLVADRTEAFF
-,TRBJ2-5,TRBV5-4,-,TGTGCCAGCAGCCAGGACCACGGGACTCAAGAGACCCAGTACTTC,CASSQDHGTQETQYF
-,TRBJ1-2,TRBV7-9,-,TGTGCCAGCAGCCTCTCAGCAGGCTACTATGGCTACACCTTC,CASSLSAGYYGYTF
TRBD2,TRBJ2-1,TRBV5-1,-,TGCGCCAGCAGCTTGTGGGCGGGAGATAATGAGCAGTTCTTC,CASSLWAGDNEQFF
TRBD1,TRBJ1-5,TRBV19,-,TGTGCCACTAAACAGGGGAATCAGCCCCAGCATTTT,CATKQGNQPQHF
-,TRBJ1-1,TRBV7-9,-,TGTGCCAGCAGCCGGGGGGACACTGAAGCTTTCTTT,CASSRGDTEAFF
-,TRBJ2-7,TRBV7-2,-,TGTGCCAGCAGCTTAGACGTGTTAGGAATCGGGGAGCAGTACTTC,CASSLDVLGIGEQYF
-,TRBJ2-5,TRBV5-1,-,TGCGCCAGCAGCCTGAATCCGGGGACCCAGTACTTC,CASSLNPGTQYF
TRBD2,TRBJ2-1,TRBV9,-,TGTGCCAGCAGCGCAACTAGCGGTGACAATGAGCAGTTCTTC,CASSATSGDNEQFF
TRBD1,TRBJ1-2,TRBV2,-,TGTGCCAGCAGCGACAGGGCGTATGGCTACACCTTC,CASSDRAYGYTF
-,TRBJ2-5,TRBV29-1,-,TGCAGCGTTGCGGCGGACACCCAAGAGACCCAGTACTTC,CSVAADTQETQYF
-,TRBJ2-2,TRBV27,once,TGTGCCAGCAGTTTCCAGGACGGGGAGCTGTTTTTT,CASSFQDGELFF
-,TRBJ1-1,TRBV30,-,TGTGCCTGGAGTGAAACTGAAGCTTTCTTT,CAWSETEAFF
TRBD2,TRBJ2-1,TRBV27,-,TGTGCCAGCAGTTCGGGACTAGCGGGTTCCAATGAGCAGTTCTTC,CASSSGLAGSNEQFF
-,TRBJ1-1,TRBV18,-,TGTGCCAGCTCACCCCTGACGACAGCAATCACTGAAGCTTTCTTT,CASSPLTTAITEAFF
-,TRBJ1-5,TRBV6-5,few,TGTGCCAGCAGCTCCGGACAGCCCAATCAGCCCCAGCATTTT,CASSSGQPNQPQHF
TRBD1,TRBJ2-5,TRBV29-1,-,TGCAGCGCTGAGGGAGAAGGGACAGCAAAGTACTTC,CSAEGEGTAKYF
TRBD2,TRBJ2-3,TRBV7-2,-,TGTGCCAGCAGCTTCAGCGGGGTAGGCACAGATACGCAGTATTTT,CASSFSGVGTDTQYF
TRBD2,TRBJ2-5,TRBV6-5,-,TGTGCCAGCAGGGCGGGACTAGAGGAGACCCAGTACTTC,CASRAGLEETQYF
-,TRBJ1-2,TRBV13,-,TGTGCCAGCAGCTTCGGCAGGGAATATGGCTACACCTTC,CASSFGREYGYTF
TRBD2,TRBJ2-3,TRBV30,-,TGTGCCTGTCGACTAGCGGGGTCAGATACGCAGTATTTT,CACRLAGSDTQYF
-,TRBJ2-5,TRBV5-4,few,TGTGCCAGCAGCTTGGAAGAGACCCAGTACTTC,CASSLEETQYF
-,TRBJ2-5,TRBV15,-,TGTGCCACCAGCAGAGTTAGGCTAGCCCTCCAAGAGACCCAGTACTTC,CATSRVRLALQETQYF
TRBD2,TRBJ2-3,TRBV4-1,-,TGCGCCAGCAGCCAAGGGGGCGGGAGGGTAGATACGCAGTATTTT,CASSQGGGRVDTQYF
-,TRBJ2-1,TRBV19,-,TGTGCCAGTAGTATTTCTCTTAATGAGCAGTTCTTC,CASSISLNEQFF
TRBD1,TRBJ1-1,TRBV11-2,-,TGTGCCAGCGGCAGGGGGGGCGCTGAAGCTTTCTTT,CASGRGGAEAFF
TRBD2,TRBJ2-7,TRBV4-3,-,TGCGCCAGCAGCCAAGAACTAGCGGGTGCCCTCTCCTACGAGCAGTACTTC,CASSQELAGALSYEQYF
TRBD1,TRBJ1-5,TRBV19,-,TGTGCCAGTAGTACCACAGGGGGCGGTCAGCCCCAGCATTTT,CASSTTGGGQPQHF
TRBD1,TRBJ2-7,TRBV6-5,-,TGTGCCAGCAGTTACTCTCCGGGACAGGGTCTGGGGGAGCAGTACTTC,CASSYSPGQGLGEQYF
TRBD1,TRBJ1-4,TRBV11-3,-,TGTGCCAGCAGCCCCAGGACAGGGACTAATGAAAAACTGTTTTTT,CASSPRTGTNEKLFF
TRBD2,TRBJ2-7,TRBV11-2,-,TGTGCCAGCAGCCTAGTATCAGCGGGAGTTCCCTACGAGCAGTACTTC,CASSLVSAGVPYEQYF
-,TRBJ2-5,TRBV7-7,few,TGTGCCAGCAGTCGGGGCCGGGTCCTTCAAGAGACCCAGTACTTC,CASSRGRVLQETQYF
-,TRBJ1-3,TRBV5-4,-,TGTGCCAGCAGCCCCGGGCCAGCCTCTGGAAACACCATATATTTT,CASSPGPASGNTIYF
-,TRBJ1-4,TRBV11-2,-,TGTGCCAGCAGTTGGGGGGAAAAAGAAAAACTGTTTTTT,CASSWGEKEKLFF
TRBD1,TRBJ1-5,TRBV19,-,TGTGCCAGTAGTACCCACAGGGGACCTAGCAATCAGCCCCAGCATTTT,CASSTHRGPSNQPQHF
-,TRBJ2-7,TRBV5-4,-,TGTGCCAGCAGCGTGGGGACCTACGAGCAGTACTTC,CASSVGTYEQYF
-,TRBJ1-2,TRBV7-2,few,TGTGCCAGCAGCTTTCAAGGTTATGGCTACACCTTC,CASSFQGYGYTF